The rows below give T cell receptor beta chains drawn from one sample of a study of resident and recirculating memory T cells in vitiligo. TCRdb keeps only in-frame clones here, not all; method: immunoSEQ multiplex PCR. The sample holds 65,000 to 80,000 clones, about 90% seen once. The sample was blood. Source of these receptors: a male donor with vitiligo. The conserved cysteine and the conserved F or W are not part of the CDR3 here. Each record gives: V gene, clone size, J gene, CDR3 protein. The size of a clone is reported for some rows only, either as once, few or many, or as a class for expanded clones.

>TRBV29-1|NA|TRBJ2-7
SVAPRTGRYEQY
>TRBV4-1|NA|TRBJ2-5
ASSQGRAETQY
>TRBV5-6|NA|TRBJ2-2
ASSFRVTNTGELF
>TRBV6-1|NA|TRBJ2-7
ASSEEGLGSYEQY
>TRBV2|NA|TRBJ1-2
ASTQGARGYT
>TRBV27|NA|TRBJ1-1
ASSLGVRVGTEAF
>TRBV11-2|NA|TRBJ2-1
ASSLGPGLVYEQF
>TRBV28|once|TRBJ2-3
ASSPRGDTQY
>TRBV28|NA|TRBJ1-2
ASSLLKTGGALGGYT
>TRBV28|NA|TRBJ1-2
ASRGQSGNYGYT
>TRBV21-1|NA|TRBJ1-1
ASKGGSAF
>TRBV5-1|NA|TRBJ2-2
ASSWGTSGTLTGELF
>TRBV19|NA|TRBJ2-2
ASATSRVSGELF
>TRBV6-1|NA|TRBJ1-3
ASRPIYSGNTIY
>TRBV4-1|NA|TRBJ1-5
ASSQFGGQVNQPQH
>TRBV11-2|NA|TRBJ2-2
ASSVLPRGAGANTGELF
>TRBV7-9|once|TRBJ2-4
ASSGQGPGIAKNIQY
>TRBV5-1|NA|TRBJ2-1
ASRPEMAGGYNEQF
>TRBV10-3|NA|TRBJ2-5
AISESLAGLETQY
>TRBV5-1|NA|TRBJ2-1
ASSVGTSGREGNEQF
>TRBV7-9|once|TRBJ1-3
ASSLAQGIASGNTIY
>TRBV2|NA|TRBJ1-5
ASRGGQGLGQPQH
>TRBV27|NA|TRBJ1-2
ASSLTPGTGYGYT
>TRBV11-3|once|TRBJ2-3
ASSLEGQGGTDTQY
>TRBV18|NA|TRBJ2-3
ASSPPASGTGDTQY
>TRBV28|NA|TRBJ2-3
ASSISGTDTQY
>TRBV15|NA|TRBJ2-7
ATSRPTGTGPPYEQY
>TRBV19|once|TRBJ2-5
ASTFSTGEETQY
>TRBV27|NA|TRBJ1-5
ASCLTGGNQPQH
>TRBV2|once|TRBJ1-5
ASSEATGNQPQH
>TRBV7-3|NA|TRBJ2-2
VRLAGYTGELF
>TRBV2|once|TRBJ1-4
ASMPGRLEKLF
>TRBV27|NA|TRBJ2-1
ASSPWAPGGTPSRGEQF
>TRBV2|NA|TRBJ2-7
ASKVTGGSPRYEQY
>TRBV27|NA|TRBJ2-7
ASSALASGSSYEQY
>TRBV15|NA|TRBJ2-1
ATSRSTGDEQF
>TRBV19|once|TRBJ2-2
ASSIGGRHTGELF
>TRBV5-1|NA|TRBJ2-7
ASSGWTGPFSYEQY
>TRBV5-1|once|TRBJ2-7
ASSQNVLAGADEQY
>TRBV27|NA|TRBJ2-7
ASSLSIAGTYEQY
>TRBV30|few|TRBJ2-7
AWKLGGEQY
>TRBV12-5|NA|TRBJ2-7
ASGLRGEQY
>TRBV2|NA|TRBJ2-1
ASSERGQVYNEQF
>TRBV2|NA|TRBJ2-7
ASSEMVAVTYEQY
>TRBV6-4|NA|TRBJ1-2
ASSDGQGGNYGYT
>TRBV19|NA|TRBJ1-5
ASSTYRVSRDQPQH
>TRBV28|once|TRBJ2-1
ASSLAGTPLEQF
>TRBV7-9|NA|TRBJ1-4
ASSLGGSHAEKLF
>TRBV5-1|NA|TRBJ2-1
ASSFQGSSSYNEQF
>TRBV10-3|NA|TRBJ2-5
AISEFRGLAWGETQY
>TRBV4-3|once|TRBJ1-5
ASSQGAGGFQPQH
>TRBV7-2|NA|TRBJ1-1
ASSPTMNTEAF
>TRBV5-6|NA|TRBJ1-1
ASSSGTENTEAF
>TRBV14|NA|TRBJ2-1
ASSPLLAGGSYNEQF
>TRBV4-1|NA|TRBJ2-5
ASSQVLAGLSETQY
>TRBV28|NA|TRBJ2-7
ASMQGSHEQY
>TRBV11-1|NA|TRBJ1-2
ASSEDRDYGYT
>TRBV27|NA|TRBJ2-7
ASSPRRGETYEQY
>TRBV6-1|NA|TRBJ2-1
ASSEAKGLAGHEQF
>TRBV4-1|NA|TRBJ2-3
ASSRLGGTQY